This TCR beta chain comes out of a study of blood T cell repertoires in COVID-19. In the study overall: From the United States, Italy and Spain came samples of acute and convalescent COVID-19. The analysed material was cDNA or gDNA that came from T cells, B-cell-depleted T cells, or PBMCs.

Germline V CDR1 and CDR2: MNHEY, SVGAGI. Trimming took 5 bases from V and 3 from J; bases not matched to a gene: 4. CDR3 length equals 15 residues. Those enrolled in Seattle joined during active infection and were followed longitudinally afterward. Measured with immunoSEQ multiplex PCR; TCRdb has only the in-frame clones, and not every one. The sample includes 450,000 or so clones, approximately 90% of them seen just once. The origin of this receptor is a man in his late teens or twenties with COVID-19, enrolled during active disease. The specimen was peripheral blood. The chain is built from TRBV6-5 and TRBJ1-4; 9 nucleotides align to TRBD1. CDR3 sequence: CASSKGQGSNEKLFF. The CDR3 DNA reads as TGTGCCAGCAGTAAGGGACAGGGATCTAATGAAAAACTGTTTTTT.